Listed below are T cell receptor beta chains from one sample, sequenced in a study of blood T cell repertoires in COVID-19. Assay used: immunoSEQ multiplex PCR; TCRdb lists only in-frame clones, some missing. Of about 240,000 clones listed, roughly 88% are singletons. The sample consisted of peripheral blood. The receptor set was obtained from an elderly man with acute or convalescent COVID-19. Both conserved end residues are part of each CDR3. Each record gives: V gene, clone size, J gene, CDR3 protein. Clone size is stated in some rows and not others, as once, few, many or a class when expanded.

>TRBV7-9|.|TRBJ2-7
CASRLGQGNYEQYF
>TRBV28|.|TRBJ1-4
CASSLSGGGEKLFF
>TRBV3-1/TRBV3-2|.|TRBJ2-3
CASSLGTSVDSSTDTQYF
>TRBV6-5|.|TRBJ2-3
CASSMGGGSTDTQYF
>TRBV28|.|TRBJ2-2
CASSLWASGANTGELFF
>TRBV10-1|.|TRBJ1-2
CASRDRTGRYGYTF
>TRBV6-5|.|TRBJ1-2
CASSYHRSDRDDGYTF
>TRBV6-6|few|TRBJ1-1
CASFNLGQGDTEAFF
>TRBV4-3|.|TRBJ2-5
CASSPHHRGLAEETQYF
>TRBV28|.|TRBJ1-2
CASRDRALGGYTF
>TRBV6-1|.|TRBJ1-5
CASSEWRGGGNQPQHF
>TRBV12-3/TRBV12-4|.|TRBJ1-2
CASSFRQGDGYTF
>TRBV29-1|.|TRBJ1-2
CSVPDRTLGGYTF
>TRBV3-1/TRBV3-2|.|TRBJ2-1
CASSQVAGAGAYNEQFF
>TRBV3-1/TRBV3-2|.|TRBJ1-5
CASSQGRGDQPQHF
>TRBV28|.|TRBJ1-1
CASSPRTGEAFF
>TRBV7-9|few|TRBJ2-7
CASSLLGQGYEQYF
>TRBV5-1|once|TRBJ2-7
CASSTTGQSGYEQYF
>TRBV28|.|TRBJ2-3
CASYPGLARADTQYF
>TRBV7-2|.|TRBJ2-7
CASSTTRPPYEQYF
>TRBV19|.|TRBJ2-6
CASSIGTGLWANVLTF
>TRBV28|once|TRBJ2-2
CASTLVASGSTGELFF
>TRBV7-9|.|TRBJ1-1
CASSLGGSAEAFF
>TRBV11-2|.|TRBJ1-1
CASSLDKQEAFF